The clone carrying this T cell receptor (beta chain) was observed many times. What it binds is not known. As CD8+CD4-CCR7+CD45RA+ cells, naive CD8 T cells were sorted. These data come from a study of molecular identifiers for immune sequencing clone quantification. Trimming shortened V by 2 bases and J by 4 bases, and 11 bases separated the two germline ends. The CDR3 is 14 amino acids. Germline CDR1 is SQVTM and CDR2 is ANQGSEA. Study results and limitations: Naive cells had under 1% of molecules in clones above 20 RNA copies, effectors over 99%. One cell's worth of spiked Jurkat TCR RNA was reportedly detectable among one million naive cells.

Methods described previously were used for bulk TCR libraries, and listed TCR primers were applied. TCRdb reprocessed the PCR reads via MiXCR and lists one record per CDR3 protein. Found here are some 100,000 distinct CDR3 sequences, roughly a third of them singletons; the top ten hold about 4.2%. Material for sequencing was naive CD8+ T cells from blood, with Jurkat cell RNA spiked in. As for subset: FACS-sorted CD8+CD4-CCR7+CD45RA+ naive T cells. The origin of this receptor is a human donor in good health. Some libraries in this study had Jurkat cell RNA spiked in. The gene calls are TRBV29-1 and TRBJ2-2; tentatively, D is TRBD2 (6 bases). The CDR3: CSVETGLFTGELFF. Here the CDR3 DNA reads TGCAGCGTTGAAACAGGACTATTCACCGGGGAGCTGTTTTTT.